The source of this TCR beta chain is a study of CXCR3-negative and CXCR3-positive naive CD8 T cells. Regarding the study as a whole: CXCR3-expressing naive cells carried TRB CDR3s more hydrophobic than those of CXCR3-negative naive cells. After cryopreservation, expression of CXCR3 was partially reduced, and most assays were run with fresh PBMCs. Naive cells that were CXCR3-negative or CXCR3-positive used TRBV-TRBJ genes alike, while memory cells diverged. Similarly elevated diversity marked both naive subsets, with memory CD8+ cells showing far lower diversity.

5' RACE that incorporated UMI labels was used to prepare the TRB cDNA libraries. TCRdb reanalyzed the 5' RACE reads, giving one entry per CDR3 protein sequence and no DNA. Recorded here are roughly 70,000 distinct CDR3 sequences; the top ten clones represent about 1.5%. With regard to this clonotype: As yet, its antigen is unknown.

CDR1 and CDR2 from the germline V gene are SGHRS and YFSETQ. CDR3 length equals 18 residues. The sample taken for sequencing was naive CXCR3- CD8+ T cells from blood. Sample subset: CD45RO-CCR7+CD27+CD95- naive CD8+ T cells lacking CXCR3 (TNR3-). This TCR derives from a human donor in good health. Some clones in this sample may be carry-over from other donors' samples. The gene calls are TRBV5-1 and TRBJ2-2; TCRdb's D gene call, TRBD2, goes unchecked for lack of DNA. CDR3 region: CASSLVLAGPAGTGELFF.